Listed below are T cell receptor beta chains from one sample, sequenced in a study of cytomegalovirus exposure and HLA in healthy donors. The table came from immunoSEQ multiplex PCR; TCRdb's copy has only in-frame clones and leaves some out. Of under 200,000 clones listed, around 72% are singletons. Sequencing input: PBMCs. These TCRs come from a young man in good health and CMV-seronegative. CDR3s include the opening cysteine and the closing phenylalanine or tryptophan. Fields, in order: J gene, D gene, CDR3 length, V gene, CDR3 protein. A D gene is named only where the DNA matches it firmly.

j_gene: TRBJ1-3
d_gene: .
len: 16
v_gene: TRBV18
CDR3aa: CASSALDLHSGNTIYF

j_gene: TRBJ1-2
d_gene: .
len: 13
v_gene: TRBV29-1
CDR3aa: CSVEDRQHYGYTF

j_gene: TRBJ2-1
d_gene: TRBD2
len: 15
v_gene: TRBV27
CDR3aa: CASRPFLADYNEQFF

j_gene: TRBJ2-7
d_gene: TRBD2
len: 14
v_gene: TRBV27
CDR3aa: CASRGTSAVYEQYF

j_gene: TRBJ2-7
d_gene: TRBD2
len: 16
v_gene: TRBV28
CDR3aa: CASSPPAGREAYEQYF

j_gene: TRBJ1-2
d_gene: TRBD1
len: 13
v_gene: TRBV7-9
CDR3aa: CASSLAEGTGAGF

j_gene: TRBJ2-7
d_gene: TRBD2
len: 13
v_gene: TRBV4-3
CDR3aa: CASSRTSRHEQYF

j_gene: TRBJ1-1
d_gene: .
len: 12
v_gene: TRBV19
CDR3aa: CASTPGSTEAFF

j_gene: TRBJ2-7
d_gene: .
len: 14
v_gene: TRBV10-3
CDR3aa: CAISEGIGGYEQYF

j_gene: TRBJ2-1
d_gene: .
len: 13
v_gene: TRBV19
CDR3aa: CASISGGWNEQFF

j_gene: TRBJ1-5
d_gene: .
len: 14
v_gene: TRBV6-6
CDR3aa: CASSLNGANQPQHF

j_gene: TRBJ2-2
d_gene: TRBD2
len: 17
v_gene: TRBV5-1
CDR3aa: CASSPPGLAGVVGELFF

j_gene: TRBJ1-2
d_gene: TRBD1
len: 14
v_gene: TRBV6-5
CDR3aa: CASSYRDSHYGYTF

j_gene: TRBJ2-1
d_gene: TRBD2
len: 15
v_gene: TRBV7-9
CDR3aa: CASRGRESSYNEQFF

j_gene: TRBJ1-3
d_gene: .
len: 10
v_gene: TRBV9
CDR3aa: CASSALPIYF

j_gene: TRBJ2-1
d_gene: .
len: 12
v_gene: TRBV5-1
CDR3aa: CASSWPPNEQFF

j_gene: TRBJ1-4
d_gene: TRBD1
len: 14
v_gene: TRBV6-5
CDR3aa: CASSSTNRGEKLFF

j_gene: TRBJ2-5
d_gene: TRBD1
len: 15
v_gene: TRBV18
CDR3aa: CASSWDREGKETQYF

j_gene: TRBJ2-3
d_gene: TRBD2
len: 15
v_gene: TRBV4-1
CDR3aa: CASSQGRAAGGTQYF

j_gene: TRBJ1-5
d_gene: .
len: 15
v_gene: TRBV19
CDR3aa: CASSRTPYSNQPQHF

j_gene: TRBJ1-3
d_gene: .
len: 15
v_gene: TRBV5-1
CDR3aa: CASSLADRSGNTIYF

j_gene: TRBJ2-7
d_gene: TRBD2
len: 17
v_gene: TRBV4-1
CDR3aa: CASSLASGLAFVYEQYF

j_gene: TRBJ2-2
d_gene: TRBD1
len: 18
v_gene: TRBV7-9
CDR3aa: CSSSLGAGQALNTGELFF

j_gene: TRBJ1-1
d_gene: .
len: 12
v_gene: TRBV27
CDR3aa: CASSLSGREAFF

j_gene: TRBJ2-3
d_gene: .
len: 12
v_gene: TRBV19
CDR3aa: CASSIGGHTQYF

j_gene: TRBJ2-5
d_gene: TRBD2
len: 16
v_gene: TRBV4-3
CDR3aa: CASSTAGETSSETQYF

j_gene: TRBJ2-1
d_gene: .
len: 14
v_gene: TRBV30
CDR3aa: CAWSLSRPDNEQFF

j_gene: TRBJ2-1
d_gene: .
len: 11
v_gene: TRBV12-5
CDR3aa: CASAAAEEQFF

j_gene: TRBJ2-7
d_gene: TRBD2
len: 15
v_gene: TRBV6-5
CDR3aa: CASSYSTSGGYEQYF

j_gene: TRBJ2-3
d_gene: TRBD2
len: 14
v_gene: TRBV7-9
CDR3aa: CASSPGRGGDTQYF

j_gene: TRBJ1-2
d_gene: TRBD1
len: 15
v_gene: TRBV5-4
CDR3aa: CASSQTTGGNYGYTF

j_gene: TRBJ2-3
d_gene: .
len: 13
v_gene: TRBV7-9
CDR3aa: CASSWGATDTQYF

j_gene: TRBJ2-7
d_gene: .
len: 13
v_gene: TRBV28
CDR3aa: CASSNPQGYEQYF

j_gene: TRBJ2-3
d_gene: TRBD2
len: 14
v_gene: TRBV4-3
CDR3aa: CASSQGGSGNTQYF

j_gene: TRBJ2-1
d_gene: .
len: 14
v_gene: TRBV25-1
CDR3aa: CASSDGGVRSGQFF

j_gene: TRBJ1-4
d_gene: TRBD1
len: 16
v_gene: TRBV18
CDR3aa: CASSRRGYATNEKLFF

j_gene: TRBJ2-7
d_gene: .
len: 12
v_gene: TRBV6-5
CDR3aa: CASRTDYYEQYF

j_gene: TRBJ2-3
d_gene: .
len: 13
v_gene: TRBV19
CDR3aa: CASSKLNTDTQYF

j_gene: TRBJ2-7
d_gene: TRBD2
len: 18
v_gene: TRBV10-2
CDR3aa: CASSEWGFAGRAAYEQYF

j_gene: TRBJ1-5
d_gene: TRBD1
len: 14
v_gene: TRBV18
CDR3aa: CASSTTGANQPQHF

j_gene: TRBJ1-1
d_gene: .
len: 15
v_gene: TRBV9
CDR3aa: CASSVGGGENTEAFF